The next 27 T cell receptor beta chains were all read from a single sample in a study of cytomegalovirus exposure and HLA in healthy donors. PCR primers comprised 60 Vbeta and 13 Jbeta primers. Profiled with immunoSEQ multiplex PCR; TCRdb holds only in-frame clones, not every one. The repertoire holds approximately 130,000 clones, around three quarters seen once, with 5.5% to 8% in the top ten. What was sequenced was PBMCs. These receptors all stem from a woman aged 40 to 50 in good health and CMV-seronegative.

This chain's CDR3 is CASSLGRGRMDTQYF. CDR3 DNA sequence: TGTGCCAGCAGTTTAGGGCGGGGGCGCATGGATACGCAGTATTTT. This rearrangement joins TRBV27 to TRBJ2-3; D possibly corresponds to TRBD2 (7 bases). The germline CDR1 and CDR2 sequences are MNHEY and SMNVEV (reference sequence). CDR3 length: 15 residues. The germline V and J ends were trimmed by 2 bases and 6 bases, with 15 bases remaining between them.

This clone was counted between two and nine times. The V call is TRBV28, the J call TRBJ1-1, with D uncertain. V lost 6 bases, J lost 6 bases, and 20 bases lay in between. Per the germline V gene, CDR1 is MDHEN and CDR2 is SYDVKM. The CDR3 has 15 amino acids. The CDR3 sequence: CASRPPPSELAEAFF. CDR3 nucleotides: TGTGCCAGCAGGCCTCCCCCCTCCGAGCTGGCTGAAGCTTTCTTT.

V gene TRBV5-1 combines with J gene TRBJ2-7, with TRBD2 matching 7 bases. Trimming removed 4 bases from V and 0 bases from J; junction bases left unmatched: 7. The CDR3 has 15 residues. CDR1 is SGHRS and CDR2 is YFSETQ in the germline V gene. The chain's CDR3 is CASSITSASSYEQYF. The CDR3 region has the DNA TGCGCCAGCAGCATAACTAGCGCCAGCTCCTACGAGCAGTACTTC.

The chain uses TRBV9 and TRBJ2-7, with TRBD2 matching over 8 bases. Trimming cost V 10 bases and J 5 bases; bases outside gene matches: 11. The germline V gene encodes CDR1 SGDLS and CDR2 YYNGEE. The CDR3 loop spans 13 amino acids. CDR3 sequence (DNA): TGTGCCGGGCGAGCGGGAGTGTTCCACGAGCAGTACTTC. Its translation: CAGRAGVFHEQYF.

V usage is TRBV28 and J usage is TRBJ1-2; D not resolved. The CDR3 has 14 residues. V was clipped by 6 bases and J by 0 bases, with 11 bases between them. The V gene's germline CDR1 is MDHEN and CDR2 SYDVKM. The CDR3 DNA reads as TGTGCCAGCAGGCAAGACACCACTAACTATGGCTACACCTTC. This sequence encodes CASRQDTTNYGYTF.

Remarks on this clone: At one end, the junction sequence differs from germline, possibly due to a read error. In nucleotides, the CDR3 is TGTGCCAGCAGTGAGAGGAGGGCAGGACACCGGGGAGCTGTTTTT. It yields the protein CASSERRAGHRGAVF. The chain joins TRBV2 to TRBJ2-2, with D maybe TRBD2 (6 bases). Germline V gene data show CDR1 as SNHLY and CDR2 as FYNNEI. The CDR3 runs to 15 residues.

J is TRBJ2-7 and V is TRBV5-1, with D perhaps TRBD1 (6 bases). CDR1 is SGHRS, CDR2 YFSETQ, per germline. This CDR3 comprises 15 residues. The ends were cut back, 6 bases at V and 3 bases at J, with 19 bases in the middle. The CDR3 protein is CASTLGAGLDYEQYF. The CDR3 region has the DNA TGCGCCAGCACCCTGGGGGCAGGGTTGGACTACGAGCAGTACTTC.

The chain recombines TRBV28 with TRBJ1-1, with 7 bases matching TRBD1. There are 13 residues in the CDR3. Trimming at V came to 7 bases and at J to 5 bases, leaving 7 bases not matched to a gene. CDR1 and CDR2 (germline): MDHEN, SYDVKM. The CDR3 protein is CASKGAQGTEAFF. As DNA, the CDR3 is TGTGCCAGCAAGGGGGCCCAGGGGACTGAAGCTTTCTTT.

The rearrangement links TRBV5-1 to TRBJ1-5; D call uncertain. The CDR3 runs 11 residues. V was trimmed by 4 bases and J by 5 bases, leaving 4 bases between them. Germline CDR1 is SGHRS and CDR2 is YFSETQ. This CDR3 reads CASSRDQPQHF. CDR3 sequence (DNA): TGCGCCAGCAGCAGAGATCAGCCCCAGCATTTT.

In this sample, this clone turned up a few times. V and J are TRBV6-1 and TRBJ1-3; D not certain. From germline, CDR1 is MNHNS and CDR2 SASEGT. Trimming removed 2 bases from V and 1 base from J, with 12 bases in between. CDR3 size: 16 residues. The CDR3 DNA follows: TGTGCCAGCAGTGAACTCCGGTCCAGGTCTGGAAACACCATATATTTT. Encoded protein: CASSELRSRSGNTIYF.

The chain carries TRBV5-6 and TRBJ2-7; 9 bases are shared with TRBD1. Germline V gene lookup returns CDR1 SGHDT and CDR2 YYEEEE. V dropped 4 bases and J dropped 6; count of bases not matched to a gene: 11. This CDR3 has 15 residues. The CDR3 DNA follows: TGTGCCAGCAGCCCTTGGGACAGGGTGCGAAGCGAGCAGTACTTC. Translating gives CASSPWDRVRSEQYF.

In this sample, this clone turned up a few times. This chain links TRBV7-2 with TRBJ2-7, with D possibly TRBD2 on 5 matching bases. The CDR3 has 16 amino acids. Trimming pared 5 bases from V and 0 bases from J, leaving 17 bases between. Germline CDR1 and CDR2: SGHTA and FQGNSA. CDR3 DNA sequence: TGTGCCAGCAGCCCCTTTGATGCGCGGGCCTCCTACGAGCAGTACTTC. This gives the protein CASSPFDARASYEQYF.

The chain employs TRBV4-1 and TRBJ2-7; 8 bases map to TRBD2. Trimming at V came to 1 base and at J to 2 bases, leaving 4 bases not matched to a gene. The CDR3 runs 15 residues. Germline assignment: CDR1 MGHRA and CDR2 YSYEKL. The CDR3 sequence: CASSQATAGAYEQYF. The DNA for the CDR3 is TGCGCCAGCAGCCAAGCTACAGCGGGAGCCTACGAGCAGTACTTC.

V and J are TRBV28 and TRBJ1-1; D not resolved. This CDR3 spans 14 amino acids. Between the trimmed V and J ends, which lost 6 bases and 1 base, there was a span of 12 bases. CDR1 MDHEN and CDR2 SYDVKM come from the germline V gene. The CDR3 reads CASRLGVSNTEAFF. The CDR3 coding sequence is TGTGCCAGCAGACTCGGGGTTTCGAACACTGAAGCTTTCTTT.

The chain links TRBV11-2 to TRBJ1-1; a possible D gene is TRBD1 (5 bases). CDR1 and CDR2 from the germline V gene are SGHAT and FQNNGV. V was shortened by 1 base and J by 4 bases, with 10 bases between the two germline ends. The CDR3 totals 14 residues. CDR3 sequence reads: CASSLGGYSTEAFF. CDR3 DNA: TGTGCCAGCAGCTTAGGGGGCTATAGCACTGAAGCTTTCTTT.

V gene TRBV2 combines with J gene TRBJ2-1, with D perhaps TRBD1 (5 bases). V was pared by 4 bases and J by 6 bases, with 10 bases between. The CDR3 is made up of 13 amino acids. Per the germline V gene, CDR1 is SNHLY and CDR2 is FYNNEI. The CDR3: CASSVQELNEQFF. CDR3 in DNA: TGTGCCAGCAGTGTACAGGAGCTCAATGAGCAGTTCTTC.

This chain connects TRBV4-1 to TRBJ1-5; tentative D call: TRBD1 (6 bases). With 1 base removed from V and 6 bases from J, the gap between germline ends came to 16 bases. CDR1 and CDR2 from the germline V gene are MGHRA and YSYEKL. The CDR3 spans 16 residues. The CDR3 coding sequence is TGCGCCAGCAGCCAAGCCTACAGGGAATTAAGTCAGCCCCAGCATTTT. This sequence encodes CASSQAYRELSQPQHF.

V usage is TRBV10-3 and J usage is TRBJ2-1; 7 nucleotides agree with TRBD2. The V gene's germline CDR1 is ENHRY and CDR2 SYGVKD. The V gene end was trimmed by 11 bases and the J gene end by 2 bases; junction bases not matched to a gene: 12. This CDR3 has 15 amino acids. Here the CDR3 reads CASSRGRAPYNEQFF. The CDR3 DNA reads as TGTGCCTCTAGCCGGGGGAGGGCCCCCTACAATGAGCAGTTCTTC.

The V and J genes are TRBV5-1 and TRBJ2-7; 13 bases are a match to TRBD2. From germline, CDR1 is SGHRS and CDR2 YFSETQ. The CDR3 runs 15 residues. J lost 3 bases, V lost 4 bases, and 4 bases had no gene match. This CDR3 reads CASSPGLAGDYEQYF. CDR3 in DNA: TGCGCCAGCAGCCCCGGACTAGCGGGAGACTACGAGCAGTACTTC.

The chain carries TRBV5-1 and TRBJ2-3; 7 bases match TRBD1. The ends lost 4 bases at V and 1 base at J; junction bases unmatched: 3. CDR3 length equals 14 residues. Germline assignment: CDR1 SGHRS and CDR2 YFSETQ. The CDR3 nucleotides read TGCGCCAGCAGCCCCGGACAGGGCACAGATACGCAGTATTTT. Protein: CASSPGQGTDTQYF.

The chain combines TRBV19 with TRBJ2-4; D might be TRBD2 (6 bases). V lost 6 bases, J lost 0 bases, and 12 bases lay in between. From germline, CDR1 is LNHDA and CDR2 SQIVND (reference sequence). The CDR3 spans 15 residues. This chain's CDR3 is CASSRTSLAKNIQYF. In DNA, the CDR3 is TGTGCCAGTAGCCGAACTAGCCTAGCCAAAAACATTCAGTACTTC.

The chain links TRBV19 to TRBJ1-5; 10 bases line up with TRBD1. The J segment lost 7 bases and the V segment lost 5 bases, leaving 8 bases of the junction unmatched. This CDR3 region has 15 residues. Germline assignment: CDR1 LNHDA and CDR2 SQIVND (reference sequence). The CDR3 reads CASSFSDRGSQPQHF. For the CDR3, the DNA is TGTGCCAGTAGTTTTTCGGACAGGGGGTCCCAGCCCCAGCATTTT.

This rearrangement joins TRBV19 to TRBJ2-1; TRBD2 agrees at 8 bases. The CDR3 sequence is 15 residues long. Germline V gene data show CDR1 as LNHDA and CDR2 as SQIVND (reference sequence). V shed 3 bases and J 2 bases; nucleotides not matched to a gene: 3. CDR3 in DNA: TGTGCCAGTAGTATGGGTAGCGGGACCTACAATGAGCAGTTCTTC. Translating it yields CASSMGSGTYNEQFF.

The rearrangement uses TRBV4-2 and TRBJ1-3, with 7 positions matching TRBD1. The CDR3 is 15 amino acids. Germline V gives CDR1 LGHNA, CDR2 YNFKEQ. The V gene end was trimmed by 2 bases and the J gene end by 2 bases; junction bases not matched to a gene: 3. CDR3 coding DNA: TGTGCCAGCAGCCAAACGACAGGGACTGGAAACACCATATATTTT. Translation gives CASSQTTGTGNTIYF.

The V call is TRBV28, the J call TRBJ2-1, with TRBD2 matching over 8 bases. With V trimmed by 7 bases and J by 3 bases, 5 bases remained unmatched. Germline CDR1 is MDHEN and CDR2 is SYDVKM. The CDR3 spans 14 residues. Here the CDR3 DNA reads TGTGCCAGCACCCAGCGGGAGCGCTACAATGAGCAGTTCTTC. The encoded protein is CASTQRERYNEQFF.

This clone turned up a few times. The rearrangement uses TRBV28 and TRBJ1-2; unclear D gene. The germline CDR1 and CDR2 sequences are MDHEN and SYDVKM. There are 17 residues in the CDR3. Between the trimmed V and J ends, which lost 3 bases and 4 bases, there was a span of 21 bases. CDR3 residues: CASSLAGALTAAYGYTF. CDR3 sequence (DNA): TGTGCCAGCAGTTTGGCCGGAGCGTTGACTGCGGCCTATGGCTACACCTTC.

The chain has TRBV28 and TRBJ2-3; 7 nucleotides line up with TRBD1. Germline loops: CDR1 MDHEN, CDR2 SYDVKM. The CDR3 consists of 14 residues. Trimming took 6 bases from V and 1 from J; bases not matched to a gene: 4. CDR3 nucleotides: TGTGCCAGCAGCCGTCAGGGGGGCACAGATACGCAGTATTTT. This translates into CASSRQGGTDTQYF.